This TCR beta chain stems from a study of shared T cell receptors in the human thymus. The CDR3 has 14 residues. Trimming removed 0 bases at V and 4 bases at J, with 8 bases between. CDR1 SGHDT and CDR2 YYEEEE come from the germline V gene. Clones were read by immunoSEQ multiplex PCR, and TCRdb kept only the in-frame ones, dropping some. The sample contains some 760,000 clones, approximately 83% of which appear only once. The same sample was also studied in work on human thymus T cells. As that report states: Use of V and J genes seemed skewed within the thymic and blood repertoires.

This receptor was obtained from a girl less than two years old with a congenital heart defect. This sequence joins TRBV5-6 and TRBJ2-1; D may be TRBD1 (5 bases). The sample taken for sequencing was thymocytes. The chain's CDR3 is CASSLGREYNEQFF. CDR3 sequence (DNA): TGTGCCAGCAGCTTGGGCAGGGAATACAATGAGCAGTTCTTC.